Listed here are 8 T cell receptor beta chains from one sample, sequenced in a study of T cell responses to AZD1222 COVID-19 vaccine. Data came from immunoSEQ multiplex PCR; TCRdb stores just in-frame clones and leaves some out. The sample shows around 78,000 clones, roughly 90% of them seen only once. The sample consisted of peripheral blood, taken 28 days after the second AZD1222 dose. These receptors were obtained from an adult who received the AZD1222 COVID-19 vaccine.

Of note for this clone: Its ends do not fully match the called genes, so a read error is possible. V usage is TRBV18 and J usage is TRBJ1-1; TRBD1 might be the D (5 bases). The V gene's germline CDR1 is KGHSH and CDR2 LQKENI. This CDR3 has 16 amino acids. The CDR3 spells CASSPRAGIERTEAFF. The CDR3 bases are TGTGCCAGCTCTCCACGGGCAGGGATTGAAAGGACTGAAGCTTTCTTT. Using reference TRBV18 and TRBJ1-1 for the parts outside the CDR3, the full variable domain is NAGVMQNPRHLVRRRGQEARLRCSPMKGHSHVYWYRQLPEEGLKFMVYLQKENIIDESGMPKERFSAEFPKEGPSILRIQQVVRGDSAAYFCASSPRAGIERTEAFFGQGTRLTVV.

This chain connects TRBV12-3 or TRBV12-4 to TRBJ2-7; 8 bases agree with TRBD1. V lost 5 bases and J lost 2; bases outside the gene matches: 2. The CDR3 is 13 amino acids. CDR3 protein: CASSETGAYEQYF. In nucleotides, the CDR3 is TGTGCCAGCAGTGAGACAGGGGCCTACGAGCAGTACTTC.

This rearrangement joins TRBV29-1 to TRBJ1-3; D call uncertain. This CDR3 region has 14 residues. Trimming took 1 base from V and 1 from J, leaving 8 bases between them. Germline V CDR1 and CDR2: SQVTM, ANQGSEA. The CDR3 loop reads CSVEGLLSGNTIYF. DNA for the CDR3: TGCAGCGTTGAAGGGCTGTTATCTGGAAACACCATATATTTT.

Comments on this clone: The sample contains more than one DNA sequence encoding this CDR3. The chain has TRBV2 and TRBJ2-7; no reliable D call. The V gene lost 0 bases and the J gene lost 4 bases, with 1 base spanning the gap. The CDR3 runs to 11 residues. In germline, CDR1 is SNHLY, CDR2 FYNNEI. For the CDR3, the DNA is TGTGCCAGCAGTGAAGCGTACGAGCAGTACTTC. Amino acids: CASSEAYEQYF.

The V call is TRBV14, the J call TRBJ2-1; possible D gene TRBD1, 5 bases. V was pared by 4 bases and J by 4 bases, with 14 bases between. This CDR3 is 15 amino acids long. Per the germline V gene, CDR1 is SGHDN and CDR2 is FVKESK. The CDR3: CASSREVGVYNEQFF. CDR3 nucleotides: TGTGCCAGCAGCCGAGAGGTAGGGGTATACAATGAGCAGTTCTTC.

The V gene is TRBV19, the J gene TRBJ1-1; 8 nucleotides match TRBD1. Trimming took 4 bases from V and 6 from J; bases not matched to a gene: 7. The CDR3 runs to 14 residues. CDR1 and CDR2 (germline): LNHDA, SQIVND (reference sequence). This chain's CDR3 is CASSKGQAGAEAFF. The DNA of the CDR3 is TGTGCCAGTAGTAAGGGACAGGCGGGGGCTGAAGCTTTCTTT.

The rearrangement links TRBV5-1 to TRBJ2-2; D might be TRBD1 (5 bases). Germline assignment: CDR1 SGHRS and CDR2 YFSETQ. V shed 1 base and J shed 5 bases, with 18 bases lying between them. The CDR3 consists of 17 residues. In DNA form, the CDR3 reads TGCGCCAGCAGCTTGCAGGGTATCCAGGGTGGAACCGGGGAGCTGTTTTTT. As protein: CASSLQGIQGGTGELFF. The full variable domain, in which reference TRBV5-1 and TRBJ2-2 provide the parts outside the CDR3, is KAGVTQTPRYLIKTRGQQVTLSCSPISGHRSVSWYQQTPGQGLQFLFEYFSETQRNKGNFPGRFSGRQFSNSRSEMNVSTLELGDSALYLCASSLQGIQGGTGELFFGEGSRLTVL.

The V and J genes are TRBV15 and TRBJ2-5; D is uncertain. This CDR3 region has 14 residues. V lost 0 bases to trimming and J lost 7 bases, with 12 bases between them. Germline CDR1 and CDR2: LNHNV and YYDKDF (reference sequence). The CDR3 coding sequence is TGTGCCACCAGCAGAGATAGAACAGACGGGACCCAGTACTTC. Translation: CATSRDRTDGTQYF.